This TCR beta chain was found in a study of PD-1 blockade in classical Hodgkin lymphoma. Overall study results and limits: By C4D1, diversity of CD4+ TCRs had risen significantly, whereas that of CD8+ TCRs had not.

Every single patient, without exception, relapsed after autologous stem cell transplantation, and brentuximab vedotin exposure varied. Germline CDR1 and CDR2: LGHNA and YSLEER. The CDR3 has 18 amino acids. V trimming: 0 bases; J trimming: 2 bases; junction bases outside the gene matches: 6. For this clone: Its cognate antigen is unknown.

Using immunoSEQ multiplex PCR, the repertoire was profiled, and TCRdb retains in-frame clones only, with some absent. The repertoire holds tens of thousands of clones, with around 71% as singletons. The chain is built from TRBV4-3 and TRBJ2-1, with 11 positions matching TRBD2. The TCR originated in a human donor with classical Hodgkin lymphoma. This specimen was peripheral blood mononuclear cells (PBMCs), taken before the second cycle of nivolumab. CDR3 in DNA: TGCGCCAGCAGCCAAGATCCCGCGACTAGCGGGGCCTACAATGAGCAGTTCTTC. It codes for CASSQDPATSGAYNEQFF.